This T cell receptor beta chain comes out of a study of T cell responses to AZD1222 COVID-19 vaccine. Profiled with immunoSEQ multiplex PCR; TCRdb holds only in-frame clones, not every one. The sample contains some 40,000 clones, around four fifths of which appear only once. Germline CDR1 is KGHDR and CDR2 is SFDVKD. This CDR3 contains 13 residues. Trimming cost V 0 bases and J 5 bases; bases outside gene matches: 0. The receptor was isolated from an adult who received the MenACWY meningococcal vaccine as a control. Specimen: peripheral blood, collected 28 days after the second dose of the MenACWY control vaccine. V usage is TRBV24-1 and J usage is TRBJ2-7; 7 bases line up with TRBD2. The CDR3 DNA is TGTGCCACCAGTGATTTGCGGGGGGACGAGCAGTACTTC. It codes for CATSDLRGDEQYF.